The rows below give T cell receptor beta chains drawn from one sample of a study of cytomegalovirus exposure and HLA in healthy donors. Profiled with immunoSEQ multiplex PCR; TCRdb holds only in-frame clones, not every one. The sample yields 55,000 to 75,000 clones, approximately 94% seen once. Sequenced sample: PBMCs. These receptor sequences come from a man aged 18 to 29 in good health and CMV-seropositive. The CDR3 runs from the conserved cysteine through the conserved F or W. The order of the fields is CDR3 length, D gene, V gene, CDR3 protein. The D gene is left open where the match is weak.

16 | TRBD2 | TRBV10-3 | CAIRAGTSKGTDTQYF
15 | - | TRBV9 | CASSDGHPSNQPQHF
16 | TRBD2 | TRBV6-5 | CASSYPGLAASGEQFF
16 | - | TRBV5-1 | CASSLGAGLYSYEQYF
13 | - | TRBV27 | CASKGHMNTEAFF
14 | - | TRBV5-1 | CASSGSQGRDEQYF
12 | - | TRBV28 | CASSFSGWELFF
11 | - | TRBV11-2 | CASSFEGTIYF
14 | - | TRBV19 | CASSMGRSTDTQYF
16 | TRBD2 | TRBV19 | CASSKLAGVRTYEQYF
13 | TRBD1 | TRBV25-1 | CASTPDRGYGYTF
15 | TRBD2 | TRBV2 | CASSEGLAGVDEQFF